This T cell receptor beta chain comes out of a study of blood T cell repertoires in COVID-19. As for the study in general: COVID-19 samples from acute and convalescent phases originated in the United States, Italy and Spain.

Germline V lookup: CDR1 MNHEY, CDR2 SVGAGI. This CDR3 contains 14 residues. Germline trimming cut 10 bases from V and 5 bases from J; bases unmatched to any gene: 10. This clone occurred once. Here immunoSEQ multiplex PCR was the method, and the copy in TCRdb shows in-frame clones only, minus some. The sample consists of about 440,000 clones, roughly 85% of them appearing once. The chain carries TRBV6-5 and TRBJ1-5; 8 nucleotides line up with TRBD1. Sequencing was done on a sample of PBMCs or T cells enriched from blood (not recorded which). The receptor's source is a young woman with acute COVID-19. In DNA form, the CDR3 reads TGTGCCACTTCTCCCGGACAGGGCCATCAGCCCCAGCATTTT. It translates to CATSPGQGHQPQHF.